The present T cell receptor (beta chain) was sequenced within a study of T-cell reconstitution after alpha-beta-depleted transplantation in children. Germline assignment: CDR1 SEHNR and CDR2 FQNEAQ (reference sequence). This CDR3 has 14 residues. V lost 5 bases, J lost 5 bases, and 13 bases lay in between. Researchers prepared the TCRbeta library using unique molecular identifiers, the study reports. TCRdb itself ran the PCR reads through MiXCR, one entry per CDR3 protein. There are approximately 110,000 distinct CDR3 sequences in the sample; 10% occur only once, and 30% to 35% lies in the top ten. This clonotype came up many times.

The TCR sequence derives from a boy aged 2 to 10 with acute lymphoblastic leukemia, due to receive a stem cell transplant. The source was PBMCs, collected before TCRalphabeta/CD19-depleted stem cell transplant. This chain links TRBV7-9 with TRBJ2-1, with a possible D match to TRBD2 (5 bases). As DNA, the CDR3 is TGTGCCAGCAGCCATCCGGACGGGAACAATGAGCAGTTCTTC. Protein: CASSHPDGNNEQFF.